The 29 T cell receptor beta chains below were found in one sample sequenced in a study of CD8 T cells in Susac syndrome. The authors reverse transcribed roughly 0.5 to 1 ug RNA with random hexamers. TCRdb called the immunoSEQ multiplex PCR reads again in MiXCR, with one record for every CDR3 protein. This table holds more than 130,000 distinct CDR3 sequences, 94% found once. Material: CD8+ T cells from PBMCs. The receptors were sampled from a human donor in good health.

V gene TRBV28 combines with J gene TRBJ2-3, with 8 positions matching TRBD2. The CDR3 is made up of 17 amino acids. The germline gives CDR1 MDHEN, CDR2 SYDVKM. The V and J ends lost 6 bases and 3 bases, in that order; junction bases with no gene match: 14. CDR3 sequence: CASSQDSSAGGTDTQYF. The CDR3 DNA sequence: TGTGCCAGCAGCCAGGACAGTTCTGCGGGAGGAACAGATACGCAGTATTTT.

This sequence joins TRBV24-1 and TRBJ1-2; 7 nucleotides agree with TRBD1. The germline gives CDR1 KGHDR, CDR2 SFDVKD. V shed 3 bases, J shed 8 bases, and the junction held 8 bases outside the gene matches. The CDR3 length is 14 residues. The CDR3 sequence is CATSDIGRGSGYTF. In DNA form, the CDR3 reads TGTGCCACCAGTGATATCGGCAGGGGGAGCGGCTACACCTTC.

The chain carries TRBV4-2 and TRBJ2-7; D is unclear. CDR3 length: 15 amino acids. Germline V gene sequence: CDR1 LGHNA, CDR2 YNFKEQ. Trimming shortened V by 5 bases and J by 2 bases, and 16 bases separated the two germline ends. As DNA, the CDR3 is TGTGCCAGCAGCGAAGCCCCGGGTCAAACCTACGAGCAGTACTTC. Encoded protein: CASSEAPGQTYEQYF.

The chain recombines TRBV29-1 with TRBJ2-1, with TRBD1 identical over 8 bases. Trimming removed 7 bases from V and 10 bases from J; junction bases left unmatched: 15. Germline V gives CDR1 SQVTM, CDR2 ANQGSEA. The CDR3 runs to 14 residues. The CDR3 here is CSARDETGVGEQFF. The CDR3 DNA reads as TGCAGCGCTCGGGATGAGACAGGGGTAGGCGAGCAGTTCTTC.

The rearrangement joins TRBV5-6 to TRBJ2-7; no clear D gene. CDR3 size: 15 residues. V gave up 6 bases and J gave up 1 base, with 17 bases separating them. Germline CDR1 reads SGHDT; CDR2 reads YYEEEE. The CDR3 reads CASTPSPGGSYEQYF. The CDR3 DNA reads as TGTGCCAGCACCCCATCACCAGGCGGTTCCTACGAGCAGTACTTC.

This chain links TRBV9 with TRBJ2-3; D gene ambiguous. With 5 bases removed from V and 0 bases from J, the gap between germline ends came to 10 bases. Germline V gives CDR1 SGDLS, CDR2 YYNGEE. There are 14 residues in the CDR3. CDR3 amino acids: CASRSPSSTDTQYF. CDR3 coding DNA: TGTGCCAGCAGAAGCCCAAGCAGCACAGATACGCAGTATTTT.

The chain recombines TRBV27 with TRBJ2-7; D assignment may be TRBD1 or TRBD2 (5 bases each). The CDR3 consists of 11 residues. Germline CDR1 and CDR2: MNHEY and SMNVEV (reference sequence). V lost 8 bases, J lost 6 bases, and 11 bases lay in between. Written as DNA, the CDR3 is TGTGCCAGCGAGAGGGGTCCCGAGCAGTACTTC. Amino acid sequence: CASERGPEQYF.

V gene TRBV28 combines with J gene TRBJ2-7; TRBD2 matches at 9 bases. J gave up 0 bases and V 6 bases, and 9 bases lay outside the gene matches. The CDR3 contains 16 residues. Germline CDR1 reads MDHEN; CDR2 reads SYDVKM. This CDR3 reads CASRPRLAVSSYEQYF. In DNA form, the CDR3 reads TGTGCCAGCAGGCCAAGACTAGCGGTGAGCTCCTACGAGCAGTACTTC. Together with reference TRBV28 and TRBJ2-7, the CDR3 gives the full variable domain: DVKVTQSSRYLVKRTGEKVFLECVQDMDHENMFWYRQDPGLGLRLIYFSYDVKMKEKGDIPEGYSVSREKKERFSLILESASTNQTSMYLCASRPRLAVSSYEQYFGPGTRLTVT.

The chain couples TRBV9 to TRBJ2-1, with 7 bases aligning to TRBD2. Losses at the gene ends were 7 bases for V and 0 bases for J; bases not matched to a gene: 4. CDR1 is SGDLS and CDR2 is YYNGEE in the germline V gene. CDR3 length: 14 amino acids. CDR3 amino acids: CASGGSRSYNEQFF. The CDR3, as DNA: TGTGCCAGCGGCGGGAGTCGCTCCTACAATGAGCAGTTCTTC.

In its sample, this clonotype was seen a few times. V is TRBV6-5 and J is TRBJ2-7, with 10 bases matching TRBD2. Looked up from germline, CDR1 is MNHEY and CDR2 is SVGAGI. V was pared by 0 bases and J by 6 bases, with 5 bases of the junction left unmatched. The CDR3 loop spans 15 amino acids. The CDR3 DNA follows: TGTGCCAGCAGTTACTCTCCTAGCGGGAGTTTCGAGCAGTACTTC. Translating it yields CASSYSPSGSFEQYF.

This clonotype was seen a few times. The rearrangement uses TRBV28 and TRBJ1-5; D gene ambiguous. The CDR3 length is 10 residues. CDR1 MDHEN and CDR2 SYDVKM come from the germline V gene. V was trimmed by 5 bases and J by 4 bases, leaving 0 bases between them. The CDR3 DNA follows: TGTGCCAGCAGTAATCAGCCCCAGCATTTT. It encodes CASSNQPQHF.

The chain uses TRBV25-1 and TRBJ2-3; a possible D gene is TRBD2 (5 bases). Trimming removed 4 bases at V and 8 bases at J, with 13 bases between. Germline CDR1 MGHDK, CDR2 SYGVNS. The CDR3 contains 13 residues. CDR3 nucleotide sequence: TGTGCCAGCAGTGCCTATGAGGAGGTTACGCAGTATTTT. Protein product: CASSAYEEVTQYF.

V gene TRBV9 combines with J gene TRBJ2-7, with D tentatively TRBD1 (6 bases). The V gene lost 3 bases and the J gene lost 0 bases, with 10 bases spanning the gap. CDR3 length: 14 residues. The germline CDR1 and CDR2 sequences are SGDLS and YYNGEE. The DNA of the CDR3 is TGTGCCAGCAGCGCTCCAGGGGACTCCTACGAGCAGTACTTC. Amino acid sequence: CASSAPGDSYEQYF.

This chain links TRBV7-8 with TRBJ2-7; no reliable D call. Germline CDR1 is SGHVS and CDR2 is FQNEAQ. V lost 3 bases and J 5 bases, leaving 17 bases between the germline ends. The CDR3 extends over 15 amino acids. CDR3 region: CASSLVPIVNNEQYF. As DNA, the CDR3 is TGTGCCAGCAGCTTGGTGCCTATTGTCAACAACGAGCAGTACTTC.

This chain links TRBV27 with TRBJ1-1; TRBD1 agrees at 7 bases. V trimming: 5 bases; J trimming: 11 bases; junction bases outside the gene matches: 5. Germline values: CDR1 MNHEY, CDR2 SMNVEV (reference sequence). The CDR3 covers 11 residues. The CDR3: CASSATGRAFF. The CDR3 DNA follows: TGTGCCAGCAGTGCGACAGGGCGCGCTTTCTTT.

The J gene is TRBJ2-5, the V gene TRBV7-9; D call uncertain. V was shortened by 5 bases and J by 2 bases, with 18 bases between the two germline ends. CDR1 and CDR2 (germline): SEHNR, FQNEAQ (reference sequence). CDR3 length: 16 amino acids. The CDR3, as DNA: TGTGCCAGCAGCCCCGCTGAAGGCCTCTTTCAAGAGACCCAGTACTTC. As protein: CASSPAEGLFQETQYF. The full variable domain, completed using reference TRBV7-9 and TRBJ2-5, is DTGVSQNPRHKITKRGQNVTFRCDPISEHNRLYWYRQTLGQGPEFLTYFQNEAQLEKSRLLSDRFSAERPKGSFSTLEIQRTEQGDSAMYLCASSPAEGLFQETQYFGPGTRLLVL.

This chain connects TRBV27 to TRBJ2-2, with D possibly matching TRBD2 (5 bases). This CDR3 region has 13 residues. Between the trimmed V and J ends, which lost 2 bases and 5 bases, there was a span of 6 bases. Germline loops: CDR1 MNHEY, CDR2 SMNVEV (reference sequence). The CDR3, as DNA: TGTGCCAGCAGTTTAATAGCGACCGGGGAGCTGTTTTTT. It yields the protein CASSLIATGELFF.

The chain combines TRBV29-1 with TRBJ2-7, with D unclear. Germline CDR1 reads SQVTM; CDR2 reads ANQGSEA. V lost 6 bases, J lost 0 bases, and 12 bases lay in between. CDR3 length equals 13 residues. The chain's CDR3 is CSVPGRYSYEQYF. As DNA, the CDR3 is TGCAGCGTCCCCGGCCGTTACTCCTACGAGCAGTACTTC.

In this sample, this clonotype turned up once. The V call is TRBV20-1, the J call TRBJ2-5, with a weak D call TRBD1 (6 bases). V was trimmed by 2 bases and J by 4 bases, leaving 11 bases between them. Germline V gene data show CDR1 as DFQATT and CDR2 as SNEGSKA (reference sequence). This CDR3 spans 13 amino acids. The CDR3 loop reads CSARNRVRETQYF. In DNA form, the CDR3 reads TGCAGTGCTAGAAACAGGGTTCGAGAGACCCAGTACTTC.

The chain carries TRBV27 and TRBJ1-1; 7 nucleotides line up with TRBD1. CDR3 length equals 14 residues. V shed 2 bases, J shed 1 base, and the junction held 1 base outside the gene matches. The germline V gene encodes CDR1 MNHEY and CDR2 SMNVEV (reference sequence). The CDR3 DNA follows: TGTGCCAGCAGTTTAGACAGGGCGAACACTGAAGCTTTCTTT. Amino acids: CASSLDRANTEAFF.

The chain carries TRBV28 and TRBJ2-1; D is undetermined. This CDR3 contains 14 residues. Germline CDR1 MDHEN, CDR2 SYDVKM. The germline V and J ends were trimmed by 5 bases and 6 bases, with 14 bases remaining between them. CDR3 DNA: TGTGCCAGCAGTCCTCCCTCCCGTATCAATGAGCAGTTCTTC. It codes for CASSPPSRINEQFF.

The chain carries TRBV20-1 and TRBJ2-3; 11 bases match TRBD2. Germline CDR1 is DFQATT and CDR2 is SNEGSKA (reference sequence). After removal of 1 base from V and 1 base from J, the junction contained 13 bases not matched to a gene. The CDR3 spans 19 residues. DNA of the CDR3: TGCAGTGCTAGAGGAGTAGCGGGAGGGCGGCAGGAGGGCACAGATACGCAGTATTTT. Amino acid sequence: CSARGVAGGRQEGTDTQYF.

This clonotype has a single count. CDR3 DNA sequence: TGTGCCAGCAGTGAAAAGGGGACCTCCGAGCAGTACTTC. This codes for CASSEKGTSEQYF. The chain combines TRBV2 with TRBJ2-7, with D tentatively TRBD1 or TRBD2 (5 bases each). The CDR3 loop spans 13 amino acids. Germline V gene lookup returns CDR1 SNHLY and CDR2 FYNNEI. Trimming cost V 2 bases and J 6 bases, with 11 bases left between them.

This clonotype was detected once. The gene calls are TRBV9 and TRBJ2-5; 8 bases match TRBD1. The CDR3 totals 13 residues. Per the germline V gene, CDR1 is SGDLS and CDR2 is YYNGEE. The ends lost 4 bases at V and 3 bases at J; junction bases unmatched: 2. As DNA, the CDR3 is TGTGCCAGCAGCACGGGACAGGAAGAGACCCAGTACTTC. It is translated as CASSTGQEETQYF.

The chain joins TRBV9 to TRBJ2-6; D call uncertain. CDR3 size: 14 residues. The V end lost 5 bases, the J end lost 0 bases, and 6 bases lay between the germline ends. Germline-derived CDR1 and CDR2 are SGDLS and YYNGEE. Written as DNA, the CDR3 is TGTGCCAGCAGAACCGTCTCTGGGGCCAACGTCCTGACTTTC. Amino acids: CASRTVSGANVLTF.

The V and J genes are TRBV27 and TRBJ2-7; D gene ambiguous. Trimming stripped 7 bases from V and 6 bases from J, with 10 bases between. This CDR3 region has 11 residues. CDR1 is MNHEY, CDR2 SMNVEV, per germline (reference sequence). The CDR3 reads CASNKGSEQYF. The CDR3 DNA reads as TGTGCCAGCAATAAGGGTTCCGAGCAGTACTTC.

J is TRBJ1-1 and V is TRBV29-1; no reliable D call. V lost 7 bases and J lost 6, with 12 bases in between. The CDR3 is 11 residues long. The germline V gene encodes CDR1 SQVTM and CDR2 ANQGSEA. CDR3 coding DNA: TGCAGCGCTGCACCGGGATCTGAAGCTTTCTTT. Amino acids: CSAAPGSEAFF. The entire variable domain, with the rest obtained from reference TRBV29-1 and TRBJ1-1, is as follows: SAVISQKPSRDICQRGTSLTIQCQVDSQVTMMFWYRQQPGQSLTLIATANQGSEATYESGFVIDKFPISRPNLTFSTLTVSNMSPEDSSIYLCSAAPGSEAFFGQGTRLTVV.

The J gene is TRBJ1-2, the V gene TRBV29-1; a possible D gene is TRBD1 (6 bases). V dropped 0 bases and J dropped 3 bases, with 14 bases sitting between them. Looked up from germline, CDR1 is SQVTM and CDR2 is ANQGSEA. This CDR3 is built from 15 residues. CDR3 sequence: CSVEDQQGFHYGYTF. CDR3 bases: TGCAGCGTTGAAGATCAACAGGGATTTCACTATGGCTACACCTTC.

The chain joins TRBV7-3 to TRBJ2-1, with 12 bases aligning to TRBD2. Germline V gene data show CDR1 as SGHTA and CDR2 as FQGTGA. This CDR3 spans 16 amino acids. V was pared by 2 bases and J by 5 bases, with 4 bases of the junction left unmatched. CDR3 DNA sequence: TGTGCCAGCAGCTTATTGACTAGCGGGAGTAACAATGAGCAGTTCTTC. Its protein product is CASSLLTSGSNNEQFF.